This T cell receptor beta chain was sequenced in a study of T-cell reconstitution after alpha-beta-depleted transplantation in children. Germline V gene sequence: CDR1 ENHRY, CDR2 SYGVKD. V lost 5 bases and J lost 5; bases outside the gene matches: 8. The CDR3 is made up of 16 amino acids. As it was prepared, the TCRbeta library received unique molecular identifiers. One entry per CDR3 protein, called by TCRdb with MiXCR from the PCR reads. The sample has a few hundred thousand distinct CDR3 sequences; approximately 12% are singletons. The sample holds a few counts of this clonotype. The receptor's source is a human donor who donated a stem cell graft to a child with combined immunodeficiency. The input for sequencing was PBMCs from the stem cell graft donor, taken from the stem cell graft. The V call is TRBV10-3, the J call TRBJ2-1; 11 nucleotides line up with TRBD1. CDR3 protein: CAISFRTGGEDNEQFF. The CDR3 DNA reads as TGTGCCATCAGTTTCAGGACAGGGGGCGAGGACAATGAGCAGTTCTTC.